A selection of T cell receptor beta chains follows, all from one sample in a study of identical twins. TCRdb reanalysed the 5' RACE reads using MiXCR and keeps one entry per CDR3 protein. The table lists around 370,000 distinct CDR3 sequences, approximately 9.1% of them singletons, with 8% to 10% in the top ten. The sample was naive T cells sorted from blood. Receptors originate from a woman in her forties or fifties in good health. The CDR3 runs from the conserved cysteine through the conserved F or W. Fields, in order: J gene, clone size, V gene, D gene, CDR3 DNA, CDR3 protein. D genes are given only for firm matches. The size of a clone is reported for some rows only, either as once, few or many, or as a class for expanded clones.

J: TRBJ1-2; size: many; V: TRBV29-1; D: .; DNA: TGCAGCTCAGGGGTGGCCGGTGGCTACACCTTC; CDR3: CSSGVAGGYTF
J: TRBJ2-3; size: few; V: TRBV29-1; D: .; DNA: TGCAGCGTTGAAGCTAGCACAGATACGCAGTATTTT; CDR3: CSVEASTDTQYF
J: TRBJ2-5; size: few; V: TRBV5-1; D: .; DNA: TGCGCCAGCAACCTTCAAGAGGGGGGCGAAAAAGAGACCCAGTACTTC; CDR3: CASNLQEGGEKETQYF
J: TRBJ1-1; size: few; V: TRBV5-1; D: .; DNA: TGCGCCAGCAGCTCCCGGGCCTCGGGGGACACTGAAGCTTTCTTT; CDR3: CASSSRASGDTEAFF
J: TRBJ2-4; size: .; V: TRBV12-3/TRBV12-4; D: TRBD1; DNA: TGTGCCAGCCGAAGGACAGGGTCTTCCAAAAACATTCAGTACTTC; CDR3: CASRRTGSSKNIQYF
J: TRBJ2-7; size: many; V: TRBV12-3/TRBV12-4; D: .; DNA: TGTGCCAGCAGTCACGACCCCTACGAGCAGTACTTC; CDR3: CASSHDPYEQYF
J: TRBJ1-1; size: .; V: TRBV9; D: .; DNA: TGTGCCAGCAGCGTAGTTTTGGGGAACACTGAAGCTTTCTTT; CDR3: CASSVVLGNTEAFF
J: TRBJ2-1; size: few; V: TRBV5-1; D: .; DNA: TGCGCCAGCAGCGAGTGGGTGAGGGAAGACTCCTACAATGAGCAGTTCTTC; CDR3: CASSEWVREDSYNEQFF
J: TRBJ2-2; size: many; V: TRBV2; D: .; DNA: TGTGCCAGCAGCCGACAGGGAGGGAACACCGGGGAGCTGTTTTTT; CDR3: CASSRQGGNTGELFF
J: TRBJ2-7; size: many; V: TRBV7-8; D: .; DNA: TGTGCCAGCAGCTTAGCGCTGGCCTACGAGCAGTACTTC; CDR3: CASSLALAYEQYF
J: TRBJ1-5; size: many; V: TRBV27; D: .; DNA: TGTGCCAGCAGGCGAACAGGAGCCAATCAGCCCCAGCATTTT; CDR3: CASRRTGANQPQHF
J: TRBJ2-1; size: many; V: TRBV28; D: .; DNA: TGTGCCAGCGGTAGCTCGCTCCAAGTCAATGAGCAGTTCTTC; CDR3: CASGSSLQVNEQFF
J: TRBJ2-3; size: few; V: TRBV7-2; D: TRBD2; DNA: TGTGCCAGCAGCTCAGATAGCGGGAGGGCCGTGACAGATACGCAGTATTTT; CDR3: CASSSDSGRAVTDTQYF
J: TRBJ2-3; size: .; V: TRBV6-1; D: .; DNA: TGTGCCAGCAGTGAGTTGAGGGACGCAGATACGCAGTATTTT; CDR3: CASSELRDADTQYF
J: TRBJ1-3; size: many; V: TRBV20-1; D: .; DNA: TGCAGTGCTAGAGCAGCAGGGAGCCAAAACACCATATATTTT; CDR3: CSARAAGSQNTIYF
J: TRBJ1-1; size: many; V: TRBV12-5; D: .; DNA: TGTGCTAGTGGTTTTGGGATCACTGAAGCTTTCTTT; CDR3: CASGFGITEAFF
J: TRBJ2-1; size: .; V: TRBV18; D: .; DNA: TGTGCCAGCTCACCCGTCAACAGAAACAATGAGCAGTTCTTC; CDR3: CASSPVNRNNEQFF
J: TRBJ2-5; size: many; V: TRBV29-1; D: TRBD2; DNA: TGCAGCGTTGACCCGACGGGAGGACAAGAGACCCAGTACTTC; CDR3: CSVDPTGGQETQYF
J: TRBJ2-3; size: few; V: TRBV3-1; D: .; DNA: TGTGCCAGCAGCCAAAGAGGTGGAGTCACAGATACGCAGTATTTT; CDR3: CASSQRGGVTDTQYF
J: TRBJ1-1; size: few; V: TRBV6-5; D: .; DNA: TGTGCCAGCAGTTACGACAACACTGAAGCTTTCTTT; CDR3: CASSYDNTEAFF
J: TRBJ2-3; size: few; V: TRBV5-1; D: TRBD2; DNA: TGCGCCAGCGGGCTAGCGGGAGTAACAGATACGCAGTATTTT; CDR3: CASGLAGVTDTQYF
J: TRBJ2-1; size: .; V: TRBV5-1; D: .; DNA: TGCGCCAGCAGCCACGACAGTTTCAATGAGCAGTTCTTC; CDR3: CASSHDSFNEQFF
J: TRBJ2-3; size: .; V: TRBV27; D: TRBD1; DNA: TGTGCCAGCAGGCCACGAGGGGGCCTATATACGCAGTATTTT; CDR3: CASRPRGGLYTQYF
J: TRBJ2-3; size: many; V: TRBV29-1; D: .; DNA: TGCAGCGTTGAGGGGGCCCCCGATACGCAGTATTTT; CDR3: CSVEGAPDTQYF
J: TRBJ2-7; size: many; V: TRBV7-9; D: TRBD2; DNA: TGTGCCAGCAGCCCACTAGCGGGAGCCCCCTACGAGCAGTACTTC; CDR3: CASSPLAGAPYEQYF
J: TRBJ2-5; size: many; V: TRBV29-1; D: TRBD1; DNA: TGCAGCGTTGCGACAGGGGGAGAGACCCAGTACTTC; CDR3: CSVATGGETQYF
J: TRBJ1-1; size: few; V: TRBV20-1; D: .; DNA: TGCAGTGCTAGAGTCATTCCGGCGGGGACTGAAGCTTTCTTT; CDR3: CSARVIPAGTEAFF
J: TRBJ2-3; size: few; V: TRBV15; D: TRBD1; DNA: TGTGCCACCAGCAGAGTGGGACAGAGCACAGATACGCAGTATTTT; CDR3: CATSRVGQSTDTQYF
J: TRBJ1-4; size: once; V: TRBV5-5; D: .; DNA: TGTGCCAGCGGCCTGGGGGGAAAACTGTTTTTT; CDR3: CASGLGGKLFF
J: TRBJ2-1; size: few; V: TRBV24-1; D: .; DNA: TGTGCCACCAGTGTTTCAGGGCGGAATGAGCAGTTCTTC; CDR3: CATSVSGRNEQFF
J: TRBJ2-1; size: many; V: TRBV4-1; D: .; DNA: TGCGCCAGCAGCCAAGACTTGAGCTCCTACAATGAGCAGTTCTTC; CDR3: CASSQDLSSYNEQFF
J: TRBJ2-5; size: .; V: TRBV10-3; D: .; DNA: TGTGCCATCAGTGACTCGACTAACCGCGGGGAGACCCAGTACTTC; CDR3: CAISDSTNRGETQYF
J: TRBJ1-2; size: many; V: TRBV27; D: TRBD1; DNA: TGTGCCAGCAGTTTGAGGACAGGGACTAACTATGGCTACACCTTC; CDR3: CASSLRTGTNYGYTF
J: TRBJ2-5; size: .; V: TRBV29-1; D: .; DNA: TGCAGCGTTGTTCCCCAAGAGACCCAGTACTTC; CDR3: CSVVPQETQYF
J: TRBJ2-1; size: few; V: TRBV9; D: .; DNA: TGTGCCAGCAGCGTAGCCGTGACTAGGGCATATGAGCAGTTCTTC; CDR3: CASSVAVTRAYEQFF
J: TRBJ2-1; size: many; V: TRBV24-1; D: TRBD1; DNA: TGTGCCACCAGTGATCTTGGGGGACAGGCTTACAATGAGCAGTTCTTC; CDR3: CATSDLGGQAYNEQFF
J: TRBJ2-3; size: .; V: TRBV5-6; D: .; DNA: TGTGCCAGCAGCTTGGTCGGGACCAGCACAGATACGCAGTATTTT; CDR3: CASSLVGTSTDTQYF
J: TRBJ2-4; size: .; V: TRBV11-3; D: TRBD2; DNA: TGTGCCAGCAGCTTAACGGGACTAGCGGCCTCTGACATTCAGTACTTC; CDR3: CASSLTGLAASDIQYF
J: TRBJ1-1; size: many; V: TRBV25-1; D: .; DNA: TGTGCCAGCAGTGCTGGGGCAGTTTATGGTGCGGCTTTCTTT; CDR3: CASSAGAVYGAAFF
J: TRBJ2-1; size: .; V: TRBV19; D: TRBD2; DNA: TGTGCCAGTAGTATAGACACTAGCGGGGGAGAGCAGTTCTTC; CDR3: CASSIDTSGGEQFF
J: TRBJ1-6; size: few; V: TRBV19; D: TRBD1; DNA: TGTGCCAGTAGGACGATGGGGACAGATAATTCACCCCTCCACTTT; CDR3: CASRTMGTDNSPLHF
J: TRBJ1-2; size: .; V: TRBV19; D: TRBD1; DNA: TGTGCCAGTAGTATTCCGGGACAGTCGTATGGCTACACCTTC; CDR3: CASSIPGQSYGYTF
J: TRBJ2-7; size: .; V: TRBV5-1; D: TRBD1; DNA: TGCGCCAGCAGCCATCCGGACAGGATTTCCTACGAGCAGTACTTC; CDR3: CASSHPDRISYEQYF
J: TRBJ2-4; size: .; V: TRBV5-1; D: TRBD2; DNA: TGCGCCAGCAGCTCCAGCGGGGGTACTTGGAGCATTCAGTACTTC; CDR3: CASSSSGGTWSIQYF
J: TRBJ1-6; size: .; V: TRBV20-1; D: TRBD1; DNA: TGCAGTGCGACCCAGGGGGTTGATTCACCCCTCCACTTT; CDR3: CSATQGVDSPLHF
J: TRBJ2-2; size: many; V: TRBV12-3/TRBV12-4; D: TRBD2; DNA: TGTGCCAGCAGTTTCGCGGGAGGGCCCACCGGGGAGCTGTTTTTT; CDR3: CASSFAGGPTGELFF
J: TRBJ1-4; size: many; V: TRBV5-1; D: .; DNA: TGCGCCAGCAGGGGAAATGAAAAACTGTTTTTT; CDR3: CASRGNEKLFF
J: TRBJ2-1; size: few; V: TRBV5-1; D: .; DNA: TGCGCCAGCAGCTTGTCGCGGGGCTTTCGGGTCAATGAGCAGTTCTTC; CDR3: CASSLSRGFRVNEQFF
J: TRBJ2-2; size: many; V: TRBV25-1; D: TRBD2; DNA: TGTGCCAGCAGCTTATCGACTAGCGGGAGCGTCACCGGGGAGCTGTTTTTT; CDR3: CASSLSTSGSVTGELFF
J: TRBJ2-1; size: .; V: TRBV10-3; D: .; DNA: TGTGCCATCAGTGGCGAGGTTGGGCAGTTCTTC; CDR3: CAISGEVGQFF
J: TRBJ2-1; size: .; V: TRBV7-9; D: TRBD2; DNA: TGTGCCAGCAGCTTAGTTGTCGGACTAGCGGGAAGGGGTAATGAGCAGTTCTTC; CDR3: CASSLVVGLAGRGNEQFF
J: TRBJ2-1; size: .; V: TRBV20-1; D: TRBD2; DNA: TGCAGTGCTAGGAGTGGGACGGGAGGGAGCTCCTACAATGAGCAGTTCTTC; CDR3: CSARSGTGGSSYNEQFF